This T cell receptor beta chain emerged from a study of technical replicates of blood from a handful of donors (dated 2017 in TCRdb). From the germline V gene, CDR1 is MNHNS and CDR2 is SASEGT. Inclusive of the bounding cysteine and phenylalanine, the CDR3 is 18 residues long. Kept here is only the CDR3 DNA, which spans 54 bases and is read in frame from base 1. Trimming costs V 0 bases and J 0 bases, and their ends lie 15 bases apart. As regards this clone: Its antigen remains unidentified. The input lacks base qualities; no much larger clone sits a single base away.

Libraries were made using the immunoSEQ multiplex PCR assay. TCRdb carries this immuneACCESS record with in-frame sequences only. Its versions omit some clonotypes, under half of them owing to an unresolved V gene in the studies checked, with the rest unexplained. Here the sample has 15,000 or so clones; around 83% occur a single time. The ten largest clones take up 9.5% to 15% of the sample. The specimen was PBMCs. The TCR originated in a human donor in good health. The sequence is built from TRBV6-1 and TRBJ1-5; 5 matching bases give a weak D call of TRBD1. The bases are TGTGCCAGCAGTGAAGCGGACTGGGGGGGTTATAGCAATCAGCCCCAGCATTTT. This is translated as CASSEADWGGYSNQPQHF.